The T cell receptor beta chain under discussion was sequenced for a study of vaccination and CD4 T cells after COVID-19. A remark on this clonotype: As yet, its antigen is unknown.

Treatment reported: roughly 11-day PBMC culture with coronavirus spike peptide pools or control peptides (ViraFEST assay). Germline V lookup: CDR1 SGDLS, CDR2 YYNGEE. The CDR3 is 12 amino acids. V was shortened by 3 bases and J by 1 base, with 4 bases between the two germline ends. Sequenced with the Oncomine TCR Beta short-read assay was DNA taken from cultured CD4+ T cells. Using its own MiXCR run on the PCR reads, TCRdb lists one record per CDR3 protein. The sample includes more than 10,000 distinct CDR3 sequences, around half of them seen just once. The chain links TRBV9 to TRBJ1-2, with no clear D. Specimen: CD4+ T cells from blood, cultured in vitro. The TCR originated in a human donor who had recovered from COVID-19. This chain's CDR3 is CASSAHNYGYTF. In nucleotides, the CDR3 is TGTGCCAGCAGCGCCCATAACTATGGCTACACCTTC.